This T cell receptor (beta chain) was profiled in a study of blood T cell repertoires in COVID-19 (dated by TCRdb to about 2020). In terms of the full investigation: Samples from collaborators originated in the United States, Italy and Spain and spanned both the acute and convalescent phases of COVID-19. The material from the prospective study consisted of cDNA or gDNA derived from T cells, B-cell-depleted T cells, or PBMCs. The samples were drawn from the first 160 participants of the ongoing ImmuneRACE study and from roughly 1,300 subjects provided by 6 global collaborators. Where HLA class I and class II types were available, the types were taken from metadata supplied by the sample provider, not from assay-based typing. Deeply sampled blood TCRbeta repertoires from subjects exposed to, actively infected with, or recovered from COVID-19 were included in the dataset. The repertoires were made available in a free public database intended to serve as a resource for research on the immune response to SARS-CoV-2. The sample metadata nearly always contained a de-identified subject ID, COVID-19 status, age in years and sex. Overall study results and their limits: The quantity of clinical and demographic metadata differed by source and by participant and was supplied without curation.

Relative to germline, V is 5 bases shorter and J is 2 bases shorter, with 13 bases between their ends. The CDR3 spans 14 residues, from the cysteine through the phenylalanine. The kept DNA is CDR3 alone, 42 bases in frame from the first base. CDR1 is given as MNHEY and CDR2 as SVGAGI, both from the germline V gene. The immunoSEQ Assay, a bias-controlled multiplex PCR, was used to amplify TCRbeta CDR3 regions from genomic DNA. Per the authors' processing: The number of nucleated cells in each sample was estimated by amplification of reference gene primers within the assay. To quantify the absolute abundance of each unique TCRbeta CDR3 rearrangement, sequence reads were collapsed and filtered. Productive Simpson clonality was computed per sample as the square root of Simpson's diversity index over productive rearrangements. In TCRdb, the immuneACCESS table is reduced to in-frame sequences with V and J assigned. These tables do not hold every clone; where another copy was compared, an unresolved V gene accounts for under half, and the others remain unexplained. The V and J calls and clone size were taken over from that table, and D and trimming were inferred from the DNA. A total of 190,000 or so clones appear in this sample, around 89% of them only once. The top ten clonotypes cover 1.2% of the sample.

Participants in the prospective study were enrolled through a virtual design, were aged roughly 18 to 100 years, and lived in 24 United States geographic areas. To assign participants to cohorts, the prospective study relied on clinical history that participants themselves reported in a screening survey and a study questionnaire. ImmuneRACE Cohort 3 recovered participants were defined by two consecutive negative NP/OP PCR tests, healthcare professional clearance, or symptom resolution. In the prospective study, mobile phlebotomists collected whole blood, serum and a nasopharyngeal or oropharyngeal swab from each participant. Prospective study participants could optionally give additional blood draws and questionnaires over an approximately two-month period. Before DNA extraction, prospective study blood samples were shipped either frozen or at room temperature. With respect to this clone: The clone's antigen remains unknown. The input lacks base qualities; no much larger clone sits a single base away.

This sequence was found in a man aged 25-45 years who had recovered from COVID-19. Recombination linked TRBV6-5 to TRBJ2-7; TRBD1 is perhaps the D gene, given 5 matching bases. The sequenced sample was PBMCs or T cells enriched from blood (not recorded which). The CDR3 has the sequence CASSLRQNTYEQYF. The nucleotide sequence reads TGTGCCAGCAGTCTGCGACAGAATACCTACGAGCAGTACTTC.